The next 29 T cell receptor beta chains were all read from a single sample in a study of blood T cell repertoires in COVID-19 (dated by TCRdb to between 2020 and 2021). Preparation of the library involved the immunoSEQ multiplex PCR assay. TCRdb stores this immuneACCESS table with in-frame sequences only. Part of the clones is absent; in the studies checked, under half of the shortfall reflects unresolved V genes, and no reason is known for the rest. For this sample there are about 140,000 clones; about 80% appear just once. The ten biggest clones cover 3.5% to 4.5% of the sample. The sample taken for sequencing was peripheral blood. The source of these receptors is a woman aged 55-69 years with acute or convalescent COVID-19.

This clone turned up a few times. The chain links TRBV11-3 to TRBJ1-5, with unresolved D. Germline assignment: CDR1 SGHNT and CDR2 YENEEA. The CDR3 is made up of 13 amino acids. The V and J ends lost 4 bases and 3 bases respectively, with 7 bases between them. The CDR3 reads CASSSFPNQPQHF. CDR3 nucleotide sequence: TGTGCCAGCAGCTCGTTTCCCAATCAGCCCCAGCATTTT.

This rearrangement joins TRBV28 to TRBJ1-1; a weak D match, TRBD1 (5 bases). The CDR3 is 12 amino acids. Looked up from germline, CDR1 is MDHEN and CDR2 is SYDVKM. Trimming pared 6 bases from V and 6 bases from J, leaving 11 bases between. The CDR3 region has the DNA TGTGCCAGCAGATACCCGACAGCTGAAGCTTTCTTT. It specifies CASRYPTAEAFF.

The sample holds a few counts of this clone. The chain joins TRBV4-3 to TRBJ2-2; D unresolved. Germline V gene lookup returns CDR1 LGHNA and CDR2 YSLEER. CDR3 length equals 17 residues. The V end was cut by 4 bases, the J end by 0 bases, with 15 bases between. The CDR3 is CASSLTAARPNTGELFF. CDR3 sequence (DNA): TGCGCCAGCAGCCTTACGGCGGCCAGACCGAACACCGGGGAGCTGTTTTTT.

The V and J genes are TRBV30 and TRBJ2-4; tentative D call: TRBD2 (5 bases). The CDR3 consists of 14 residues. Trimming took off 0 bases at V and 2 bases at J, with 8 bases between the two ends. CDR1 GTSNPN and CDR2 SVGIG come from the germline V gene (reference sequence). In nucleotides, the CDR3 is TGTGCCTGGAGTGTCCGGGGTCCCAAAAACATTCAGTACTTC. Amino acids: CAWSVRGPKNIQYF.

This clone is a singleton in its sample. The V and J genes are TRBV3-1 (or the pseudogene TRBV3-2) and TRBJ2-2; 9 bases fit TRBD1. V was clipped by 2 bases and J by 3 bases; unmatched bases: 7. The CDR3 is made up of 17 amino acids. Germline V gene data show CDR1 as LGHDT and CDR2 as YNNKEL (reference sequence). CDR3: CASSQPGTGSDTGELFF. The CDR3, as DNA: TGTGCCAGCAGCCAACCCGGGACAGGGTCGGACACCGGGGAGCTGTTTTTT.

The chain carries TRBV28 and TRBJ1-4, with D possibly matching TRBD1 (6 bases). Trimming removed 4 bases from V and 5 bases from J, with 8 bases in between. The CDR3 extends over 13 amino acids. Germline V lookup: CDR1 MDHEN, CDR2 SYDVKM. The CDR3 sequence is CASSSGQNEKLFF. CDR3 nucleotides: TGTGCCAGCAGTTCCGGACAGAATGAAAAACTGTTTTTT.

The chain couples TRBV3-1 (or the pseudogene TRBV3-2) to TRBJ1-2, with a weak D call TRBD1 (6 bases). V gave up 3 bases and J gave up 0 bases, with 20 bases separating them. CDR1 is LGHDT and CDR2 is YNNKEL in the germline V gene (reference sequence). CDR3 length: 18 residues. The chain's CDR3 is CASSQFSRDTYSNYGYTF. The CDR3 DNA follows: TGTGCCAGCAGCCAGTTCTCCCGGGACACCTATTCTAACTATGGCTACACCTTC.

The chain's CDR3 is CASSQDPSGRSSYEQYF. The CDR3 coding sequence is TGCGCCAGCAGCCAAGACCCTAGCGGGAGGTCCTCCTACGAGCAGTACTTC. This chain uses TRBV4-3 with TRBJ2-7; 11 bases map to TRBD2. The V segment lost 0 bases and the J segment 0 bases; nucleotides outside the gene matches: 4. The CDR3 is made up of 17 amino acids. Germline V gene lookup returns CDR1 LGHNA and CDR2 YSLEER.

This clone appeared a single time. Other DNA sequences in the same sample also yield this CDR3. V usage is TRBV11-3 and J usage is TRBJ2-7, with D unclear. Germline-derived CDR1 and CDR2 are SGHNT and YENEEA. The V end lost 1 base, the J end lost 2 bases, and 9 bases lay between the germline ends. This CDR3 spans 14 amino acids. The CDR3 protein is CASSLGGGTYEQYF. The CDR3 DNA reads as TGTGCCAGCAGCTTAGGAGGCGGAACCTACGAGCAGTACTTC.

The V call is TRBV5-1, the J call TRBJ2-7; D not certain. CDR1 is SGHRS and CDR2 is YFSETQ in the germline V gene. The CDR3 loop spans 11 amino acids. With 4 bases removed from V and 0 bases from J, the gap between germline ends came to 2 bases. The CDR3 nucleotides are TGCGCCAGCAGCCGCTCCTACGAGCAGTACTTC. Protein sequence: CASSRSYEQYF.

The V call is TRBV6-1, the J call TRBJ1-2; a weak D match, TRBD1 (6 bases). In germline, CDR1 is MNHNS, CDR2 SASEGT. The CDR3 loop spans 14 amino acids. The ends were cut back, 1 base at V and 4 bases at J, with 10 bases in the middle. The CDR3 DNA follows: TGTGCCAGCAGTGAAGGGGCAGGGGTCTATGGCTACACCTTC. It yields the protein CASSEGAGVYGYTF.

This clone was found once. The chain recombines TRBV4-1 with TRBJ2-7, with TRBD2 as a possible D gene (7 bases). V lost 4 bases to trimming and J lost 4 bases, with 20 bases between them. This CDR3 has 16 residues. The germline gives CDR1 MGHRA, CDR2 YSYEKL. The DNA for the CDR3 is TGCGCCAGCAGCCCCCTGGGGGGCGGGAGTCTTTACGAGCAGTACTTC. Translating it yields CASSPLGGGSLYEQYF.

This rearrangement joins TRBV7-2 to TRBJ2-2; 10 bases fit TRBD2. CDR1 and CDR2 (germline): SGHTA, FQGNSA. The CDR3 extends over 17 amino acids. The V and J ends lost 2 bases and 4 bases, in that order; junction bases with no gene match: 7. This chain's CDR3 is CASSLRSRLAGTGELFF. CDR3 sequence (DNA): TGTGCCAGCAGCTTAAGGTCCCGACTAGCGGGCACCGGGGAGCTGTTTTTT.

This clone showed up just once. The gene calls are TRBV5-4 and TRBJ2-3; D perhaps matches TRBD2 (5 bases). From germline, CDR1 is SGHNT and CDR2 YYREEE (reference sequence). The CDR3 length is 14 residues. Trimming pared 3 bases from V and 6 bases from J, leaving 14 bases between. CDR3 nucleotides: TGTGCCAGCAGCTCGACTGGGAGTCGGGATACGCAGTATTTT. Its translation: CASSSTGSRDTQYF.

This clone occurred a few times. This chain links TRBV18 with TRBJ2-5, with 9 nucleotides matching TRBD1. J lost 2 bases, V lost 4 bases, and 5 bases had no gene match. The CDR3 runs 15 residues. The V gene's germline CDR1 is KGHSH and CDR2 LQKENI. CDR3 sequence (DNA): TGTGCCAGCTCACTAAAGACAGGGGGTCAAGAGACCCAGTACTTC. Translated: CASSLKTGGQETQYF. Complete variable domain (other parts from reference TRBV18 and TRBJ2-5): NAGVMQNPRHLVRRRGQEARLRCSPMKGHSHVYWYRQLPEEGLKFMVYLQKENIIDESGMPKERFSAEFPKEGPSILRIQQVVRGDSAAYFCASSLKTGGQETQYFGPGTRLLVL.

The chain couples TRBV27 to TRBJ1-1, with D possibly TRBD1 on 5 matching bases. V was shortened by 2 bases and J by 4 bases, with 14 bases between the two germline ends. Looked up from germline, CDR1 is MNHEY and CDR2 is SMNVEV (reference sequence). This CDR3 has 15 residues. CDR3 protein: CASSLAAGSSTEAFF. The CDR3 nucleotides are TGTGCCAGCAGTTTAGCGGCAGGGTCGAGCACTGAAGCTTTCTTT.

V gene TRBV25-1 combines with J gene TRBJ1-5, with a possible D match to TRBD1 (6 bases). This CDR3 spans 13 amino acids. Germline CDR1 and CDR2: MGHDK and SYGVNS. Trimming took 0 bases from V and 6 from J, leaving 6 bases between them. CDR3: CASSEYRGQPQHF. The DNA of the CDR3 is TGTGCCAGCAGTGAATACAGGGGTCAGCCCCAGCATTTT.

This sequence joins TRBV30 and TRBJ2-7, with 8 bases identical to TRBD2. Germline values: CDR1 GTSNPN, CDR2 SVGIG (reference sequence). The junction had 4 bases not matched to a gene; V was cut back by 3 bases and J by 3 bases. The CDR3 spans 13 residues. CDR3 in amino acids: CAWSASGFYEQYF. The DNA of the CDR3 is TGTGCCTGGAGCGCTAGCGGGTTCTACGAGCAGTACTTC.

The V gene is TRBV6-6, the J gene TRBJ1-1; tentatively, D is TRBD1 (6 bases). V was pared by 6 bases and J by 1 base, with 12 bases between. CDR1 and CDR2 (germline): MNHNY, SVGAGI (reference sequence). This CDR3 spans 14 amino acids. CDR3 sequence (DNA): TGTGCCAGCAGGGAGGGGGGGCCGAACACTGAAGCTTTCTTT. Translating gives CASREGGPNTEAFF.

The chain recombines TRBV7-6 with TRBJ1-3; 12 positions match TRBD1. Trimming cost V 2 bases and J 4 bases; bases outside gene matches: 9. CDR1 SGHVS and CDR2 FNYEAQ come from the germline V gene. CDR3 size: 18 residues. CDR3 sequence reads: CASSLFWDRGLSGNTIYF. In DNA, the CDR3 is TGTGCCAGCAGCTTATTCTGGGACAGGGGGCTTTCGGGAAACACCATATATTTT.

The chain is built from TRBV11-2 and TRBJ1-1, with D possibly TRBD1 on 6 matching bases. The V end was cut by 8 bases, the J end by 11 bases, with 15 bases between. Per the germline V gene, CDR1 is SGHAT and CDR2 is FQNNGV. CDR3 length: 11 residues. This CDR3 reads CASLAGTRAFF. CDR3 nucleotides: TGTGCCAGCTTAGCCGGGACAAGGGCTTTCTTT.

The V and J genes are TRBV4-1 and TRBJ1-1; no firm D call. This CDR3 has 13 amino acids. Germline V CDR1 and CDR2: MGHRA, YSYEKL. The V and J ends lost 1 base and 2 bases respectively, with 5 bases between them. The CDR3 DNA reads TGCGCCAGCAGCCAAGTTTTAAACACTGAAGCTTTCTTT. It specifies CASSQVLNTEAFF.

The chain carries TRBV3-1 (or the pseudogene TRBV3-2) and TRBJ1-1; TRBD1 aligns across 7 bases. The junction had 10 bases not matched to a gene; V was cut back by 5 bases and J by 4 bases. The germline V gene encodes CDR1 LGHDT and CDR2 YNNKEL (reference sequence). The CDR3 is 15 amino acids. The CDR3 here is CASSSSRQGGTEAFF. The CDR3 DNA reads as TGTGCCAGCAGCTCCTCCCGACAGGGAGGCACTGAAGCTTTCTTT.

This clone was seen just once. This chain uses TRBV7-8 with TRBJ2-5, with 8 bases that match TRBD2. The germline CDR1 and CDR2 sequences are SGHVS and FQNEAQ. Germline trimming cut 5 bases from V and 5 bases from J; bases unmatched to any gene: 4. This CDR3 is 13 amino acids long. CDR3 loop: CASSREGLETQYF. The CDR3 DNA follows: TGTGCCAGCAGCCGGGAGGGCCTCGAGACCCAGTACTTC. The variable domain in full, completed from reference TRBV7-8 and TRBJ2-5, reads GAGVSQSPRYKVAKRGQDVALRCDPISGHVSLFWYQQALGQGPEFLTYFQNEAQLDKSGLPSDRFFAERPEGSVSTLKIQRTQQEDSAVYLCASSREGLETQYFGPGTRLLVL.

This clone was found once. The chain uses TRBV4-3 and TRBJ1-3, with D tentatively TRBD1 (5 bases). CDR1 is LGHNA and CDR2 is YSLEER in the germline V gene. V lost 3 bases, J lost 7 bases, and 10 bases lay in between. CDR3 length: 13 amino acids. The CDR3 protein is CASSQAQGNTIYF. The CDR3 region has the DNA TGCGCCAGCAGCCAGGCCCAGGGTAACACCATATATTTT.

The chain links TRBV10-2 to TRBJ2-1; tentatively, D is TRBD2 (6 bases). CDR1 is WSHSY, CDR2 SAAADI, per germline. V gave up 6 bases and J gave up 3 bases, with 24 bases separating them. CDR3 size: 18 residues. The CDR3 is CASRLSWGLAPFYNEQFF. In nucleotides, the CDR3 is TGCGCCAGCAGACTAAGTTGGGGCCTAGCGCCCTTCTACAATGAGCAGTTCTTC.

The chain carries TRBV28 and TRBJ2-7; 9 bases match TRBD1. V lost 8 bases to trimming and J lost 4 bases; unmatched junction nucleotides: 9. The germline gives CDR1 MDHEN, CDR2 SYDVKM. The CDR3 consists of 14 residues. CDR3 nucleotides: TGTGCCAGCCCGACAGGGGGTAATAAGTACGAGCAGTACTTC. Residues: CASPTGGNKYEQYF. Supplemented by reference TRBV28 and TRBJ2-7, the full variable domain reads DVKVTQSSRYLVKRTGEKVFLECVQDMDHENMFWYRQDPGLGLRLIYFSYDVKMKEKGDIPEGYSVSREKKERFSLILESASTNQTSMYLCASPTGGNKYEQYFGPGTRLTVT.

The chain uses TRBV5-1 and TRBJ2-5; D remains ambiguous. V lost 4 bases, J lost 1 base, and 5 bases lay in between. This CDR3 is 12 amino acids long. CDR1 SGHRS and CDR2 YFSETQ come from the germline V gene. This chain's CDR3 is CASSEAQETQYF. CDR3 DNA sequence: TGCGCCAGCAGCGAAGCCCAAGAGACCCAGTACTTC.

This chain uses TRBV7-9 with TRBJ2-3; 7 nucleotides match TRBD1. The V and J ends lost 4 bases and 4 bases, in that order; junction bases with no gene match: 2. The germline V gene encodes CDR1 SEHNR and CDR2 FQNEAQ (reference sequence). The length of the CDR3 is 13 residues. The CDR3 DNA reads as TGTGCCAGCAGCTGGGGGACAGCAGATACGCAGTATTTT. Its translation: CASSWGTADTQYF.